These T cell receptor beta chains were read from a single sample in a study of T cells in Graves' hyperthyroidism and ophthalmopathy. One entry per CDR3 protein, called by TCRdb with MiXCR from the multiplex PCR reads. The table includes around 620,000 distinct CDR3 sequences, just over 45% detected once. The specimen was peripheral blood or thyroid tissue (not recorded which). The receptors come from an adult woman with Graves' disease, either hyperthyroidism or ophthalmopathy (not recorded which). Both conserved end residues are trimmed from each CDR3. D genes are given only for firm matches.

CDR3 protein	V gene	J gene	D gene
ASSKPQDTQY	TRBV7-9	TRBJ2-3	.
ASASWDTGANVLT	TRBV19	TRBJ2-6	.
ASSSWTSGTKRLEQY	TRBV19	TRBJ2-7	TRBD2
ASNFGREKLF	TRBV19	TRBJ1-4	.
ASSPESGNTIY	TRBV2	TRBJ1-3	.
ASMDSLNTEAF	TRBV5-1	TRBJ1-1	.
ASSPFSRQGPRGYT	TRBV28	TRBJ1-2	TRBD1
ASSLGTANYGYT	TRBV27	TRBJ1-2	TRBD1
ASSFGQAVQETQY	TRBV7-2	TRBJ2-5	TRBD1
ASSDDTGRYGYT	TRBV9	TRBJ1-2	.
SVEGGGRNTGELF	TRBV29-1	TRBJ2-2	.
ASSVRGSGGRKMTYNSPLH	TRBV10-1	TRBJ1-6	.
ASSSERGNYGYT	TRBV5-1	TRBJ1-2	.
ASSLQVRGELF	TRBV28	TRBJ2-2	.
ASSLLKAGWAYEQY	TRBV7-8	TRBJ2-7	TRBD2
ASRKGLAYEQY	TRBV19	TRBJ2-7	.
ASGQYATGSNQPQH	TRBV6-1	TRBJ1-5	.
ASSRQGSYEQY	TRBV11-2	TRBJ2-7	.